This T cell receptor beta chain emerged from a study of blood T cell repertoires in COVID-19. Across the study: The study drew acute and convalescent COVID-19 samples from the United States, Italy and Spain.

Germline CDR1 and CDR2: MNHEY and SMNVEV (reference sequence). V gave up 8 bases and J gave up 0 bases, with 11 bases separating them. The CDR3 has 13 amino acids. Original data processing: Scientists estimated how many nucleated cells there were by amplifying reference gene primers. Assay used: immunoSEQ multiplex PCR; TCRdb lists only in-frame clones, some missing. V, J and clone size were drawn from that table, and D and trimming were deduced from the DNA. The data show 35,000 to 50,000 clones, over 75% seen once. The source of this sequence is a human donor in a cohort sampled during active COVID-19. This sequence joins TRBV27 and TRBJ2-7, with D perhaps TRBD2 (6 bases). Specimen: peripheral blood. CDR3 bases: TGTGCCAGCGGGAGGCCTAGCTCCTACGAGCAGTACTTC. This translates into CASGRPSSYEQYF.